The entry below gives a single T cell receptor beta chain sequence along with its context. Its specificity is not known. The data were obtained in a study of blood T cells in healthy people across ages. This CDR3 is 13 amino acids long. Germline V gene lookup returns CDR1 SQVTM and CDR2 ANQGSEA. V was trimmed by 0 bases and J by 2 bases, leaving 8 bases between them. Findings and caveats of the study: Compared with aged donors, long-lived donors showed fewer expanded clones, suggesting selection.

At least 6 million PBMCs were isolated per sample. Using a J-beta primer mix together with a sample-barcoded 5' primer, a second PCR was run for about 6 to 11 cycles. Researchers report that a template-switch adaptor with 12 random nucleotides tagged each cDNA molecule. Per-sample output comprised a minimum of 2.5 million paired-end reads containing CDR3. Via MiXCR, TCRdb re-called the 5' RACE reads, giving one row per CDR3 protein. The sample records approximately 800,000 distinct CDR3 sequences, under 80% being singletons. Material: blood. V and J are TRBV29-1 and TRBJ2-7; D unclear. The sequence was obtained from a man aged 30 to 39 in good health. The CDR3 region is CSVEEGRTYEQYF. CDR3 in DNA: TGCAGCGTTGAAGAAGGCAGAACCTACGAGCAGTACTTC.